These T cell receptor beta chains were read from a single sample in a study of response to subunit inactivated influenza vaccine. TCRdb analysed the RT-PCR reads with MiXCR anew, one entry per CDR3 protein. The table lists approximately 570,000 distinct CDR3 sequences, 6% to 9% of them singletons. Sequencing was performed on PBMCs from blood, taken roughly 24 months after vaccination. All receptors derive from a man aged 45 to 70 who received an inactivated influenza vaccine. Each CDR3 is given with its conserved first and last residue. D genes are given only for firm matches. Clone size appears in some rows only: once, few, many, or a class for an expanded clone.

j_call d_call v_call clone_size cdr3_nt cdr3_aa
TRBJ2-1 - TRBV7-2 few TGTGCCAGCAGCTTAGACTGGGGGATGTTTAATGAGCAGTTCTTC CASSLDWGMFNEQFF
TRBJ2-1 TRBD2 TRBV7-2 - TGTGCCAGCAGCAGACTAGCGGGAGCTGGCAATGAGCAGTTCTTC CASSRLAGAGNEQFF
TRBJ1-5 - TRBV7-2 many TGTGCCAGCAGTAGGGGTCGTCTTCAGCCCCAGCATTTT CASSRGRLQPQHF
TRBJ2-5 - TRBV7-9 few TGTGCCAGCAGCGGGCGCGGATCCGGGAGCGGAGAGACCCAGTACTTC CASSGRGSGSGETQYF
TRBJ2-6 TRBD1 TRBV20-1 - TGCAGTGCTAGAGGTCGGTCGGGACAGGGCAATTCTGGGGCCAACGTCCTGACTTTC CSARGRSGQGNSGANVLTF
TRBJ2-2 - TRBV9 few TGTGCCAGCAGCGTAGGAGGGGACACCGGGGAGCTGTTTTTT CASSVGGDTGELFF
TRBJ2-7 - TRBV10-3 - TGTGCCATGTCATCTGGGGGGGCGGGGGACTACGAGCAGTACTTC CAMSSGGAGDYEQYF
TRBJ1-5 - TRBV28 - TGTGCCAGCAACAACATCCAGGGAAACCATCAGCCCCAGCATTTT CASNNIQGNHQPQHF
TRBJ2-3 TRBD2 TRBV12-3/TRBV12-4 - TGTGCCAGCACTTGGGAGCGGGGGGGCGGCACAGATACGCAGTATTTT CASTWERGGGTDTQYF
TRBJ2-3 - TRBV6-1 - TGTGCCAGCAGTGGCGGCGGCGCCCAGTCTTTTGCAGATACGCAGTATTTT CASSGGGAQSFADTQYF
TRBJ2-4 TRBD1 TRBV5-5 few TGTGCCAGCAGTCGGACAGGGGGTAACATTCAGTACTTC CASSRTGGNIQYF
TRBJ2-2 - TRBV19 - TGTGCCAGTACCCCAGGGCGGCTATTCCTAAGAGGGAACACCGGGGAGCTGTTTTTT CASTPGRLFLRGNTGELFF
TRBJ2-3 - TRBV5-1 - TGCGCCAGCAGCTTGGACCTCGACAGTCGAAGCACAGATACGCAGTATTTT CASSLDLDSRSTDTQYF
TRBJ2-1 - TRBV6-4 many TGTGCCAGCAGTGAATTCCTCGGGGGACCCCGCAATGAGCAGTTCTTC CASSEFLGGPRNEQFF
TRBJ2-3 - TRBV15 - TGTGCCACCAGCAGAGATCAGATAGATACGCAGTATTTT CATSRDQIDTQYF
TRBJ2-1 TRBD2 TRBV14 - TGTGCCAGCAGCCCCCCCCGGGGACTAGCGGGGGAGCAGTTCTTC CASSPPRGLAGEQFF
TRBJ1-5 - TRBV6-2/TRBV6-3 few TGTGCCAGCCGGGACAAAAGCAATCAGCCCCAGCATTTT CASRDKSNQPQHF
TRBJ2-1 TRBD2 TRBV2 few TGTGCCAGCAGTGACACCCGATGGGCGGGAGAGCGCAATGAGCAGTTCTTC CASSDTRWAGERNEQFF
TRBJ1-2 - TRBV29-1 many TGCAGCGTTGGTCCCTCAAAATATGGCTACACCTTC CSVGPSKYGYTF
TRBJ2-7 TRBD2 TRBV28 few TGTGCCATCGGACTAGCGGGGGAATACGAGCAGTACTTC CAIGLAGEYEQYF
TRBJ2-7 TRBD2 TRBV6-5 - TGTGCCAGCAGTTACGCGGGGGTTGGGGAGCAGTACTTC CASSYAGVGEQYF
TRBJ1-1 TRBD1 TRBV7-2 few TGTGCCAGCAGCCCAAGTCCCGGGACAGGGACCACTGAAGCTTTCTTT CASSPSPGTGTTEAFF
TRBJ2-2 TRBD2 TRBV6-1 - TGTGCCAGCAACTTCGGACGGGGACGGGGGGCCGGGGAGCTGTTTTTT CASNFGRGRGAGELFF
TRBJ2-3 TRBD2 TRBV11-1 many TGTGCCAGCAGCAAACTAGCGGGACCTGCCGCCGATACGCAGTATTTT CASSKLAGPAADTQYF
TRBJ2-2 - TRBV24-1 many TGTGCCACCAGTGAGGGCCGGGACACCGGGGAGCTGTTTTTT CATSEGRDTGELFF
TRBJ2-1 TRBD2 TRBV6-2/TRBV6-3 few TGTGCCAGCAGTTACACGGGACTAGCGGGAAATGAGCAGTTCTTC CASSYTGLAGNEQFF
TRBJ2-2 TRBD1 TRBV12-3/TRBV12-4 - TGTGCCAGCACTCATTCGGCGGACAGGAGCACCGGGGAGCTGTTTTTT CASTHSADRSTGELFF
TRBJ2-1 TRBD1 TRBV12-3/TRBV12-4 few TGTGCCAGCAGTCAAGACAGGGGGCAGTTCTTC CASSQDRGQFF
TRBJ1-2 TRBD1 TRBV7-8 few TGTGCCAGCAGCTTGAATAACAGGGGTGGCTACACCTTC CASSLNNRGGYTF
TRBJ2-7 - TRBV20-1 few TGCAGTGCGAGCCTACCAAGGGTAACCTACGAGCAGTACTTC CSASLPRVTYEQYF
TRBJ2-3 TRBD2 TRBV20-1 - TGCAGTGCGAGGCTAGCGGGGCCTAGCACAGATACGCAGTATTTT CSARLAGPSTDTQYF
TRBJ2-7 TRBD2 TRBV20-1 - TGCAGTGCTAGAGATTGGACTAGCGGGAGGGTACATAGCGAGCAGTACTTC CSARDWTSGRVHSEQYF
TRBJ2-7 TRBD2 TRBV3-1 - TGTGCCAGCAGCCAAGGCCGGGGGGTCGGGTACGAGCAGTACTTC CASSQGRGVGYEQYF
TRBJ2-1 TRBD1 TRBV29-1 few TGCAGCGGTGGACAGGGTGGCCTTAATGAGCAGTTCTTC CSGGQGGLNEQFF
TRBJ2-2 - TRBV5-1 - TGCGCCAGCACTACCGCGAGAGGAAACACCGGGGAGCTGTTTTTT CASTTARGNTGELFF
TRBJ2-2 - TRBV20-1 - TGCAGTGCTAGGGGTCGGACGGGGATCGGGGAGCTGTTTTTT CSARGRTGIGELFF
TRBJ2-1 TRBD1 TRBV5-4 many TGTGCCAGCAGCGAGGGGACAGACCTCTACAATGAGCAGTTCTTC CASSEGTDLYNEQFF
TRBJ2-1 TRBD2 TRBV20-1 few TGCAGTGCTAGAGATTGGGCTAGCGGCTACAATGAGCAGTTCTTC CSARDWASGYNEQFF
TRBJ1-3 - TRBV5-6 few TGTGCCAGCAGCTTTTGGGGACTCTCTGGAAACACCATATATTTT CASSFWGLSGNTIYF
TRBJ2-2 - TRBV5-1 many TGCGCCAGCAGCTTACCAGGGGAAACCGGGGAGCTGTTTTTT CASSLPGETGELFF
TRBJ1-3 - TRBV29-1 - TGCAGCGTGCACGCCTCTGGAAACACCATATATTTT CSVHASGNTIYF
TRBJ2-5 TRBD1 TRBV6-5 - TGTGCCAGCAGTTACTCCTACAGGGGGGAGACCCAGTACTTC CASSYSYRGETQYF
TRBJ2-5 - TRBV7-9 many TGTGCCAGCAGCTTTCAAGGTCGGGAGACCCAGTACTTC CASSFQGRETQYF
TRBJ2-3 - TRBV7-8 - TGTGCCAGCAGCTCCGTTGGTGGTAAGGACACAGATACGCAGTATTTT CASSSVGGKDTDTQYF
TRBJ2-3 - TRBV24-1 - TGTGCCACCAGTGATTTGCATTTACAAGTTAGCACAGATACGCAGTATTTT CATSDLHLQVSTDTQYF
TRBJ2-1 TRBD2 TRBV20-1 few TGCAGTGCTAGAAGCGCGGGACTAGCGGGTTCCTACAATGAGCAGTTCTTC CSARSAGLAGSYNEQFF
TRBJ1-3 - TRBV12-3/TRBV12-4 many TGTGCCAGCAGTCCAAGTAGCTCTGGAAACACCATATATTTT CASSPSSSGNTIYF
TRBJ2-1 TRBD2 TRBV20-1 few TGCAGTGCCCCCCGTCCGGCTAGCGGGAATGTGGGTGAGCAGTTCTTC CSAPRPASGNVGEQFF
TRBJ2-7 - TRBV9 few TGTGCCAGCAGCGTCCGGGACCTAAACCACGAGCAGTACTTC CASSVRDLNHEQYF